What follows are 22 T cell receptor beta chains derived from one specimen sequenced in a study of CD8+ T cells in alopecia areata. Treatment of the sample: oral pan-JAK inhibitor, 5-10 mg twice daily. Following RNA extraction, reverse transcription yielded cDNA that acted as the sequencing template. Clones were read by immunoSEQ multiplex PCR, and TCRdb kept only the in-frame ones, dropping some. Here the sample spans under 350,000 clones, more than 45% being singletons. This specimen was CD4+ T cells sorted from blood, taken at week 24, from a patient treated with tofacitinib. The receptors shown here come from a human donor with alopecia areata.

The rearrangement joins TRBV5-1 to TRBJ2-7, with D perhaps TRBD1 (5 bases). Germline CDR1 is SGHRS and CDR2 is YFSETQ. V was trimmed by 4 bases and J by 6 bases, leaving 20 bases between them. CDR3 length: 15 residues. The CDR3 DNA sequence: TGCGCCAGCAGCCCGATGGGGCCGCGCCCATCCGAGCAGTACTTC. Its protein is CASSPMGPRPSEQYF.

This chain joins TRBV2 and TRBJ1-2; 9 positions agree with TRBD1. CDR3 length equals 14 residues. Per the germline V gene, CDR1 is SNHLY and CDR2 is FYNNEI. J was trimmed by 3 bases and V by 6 bases; bases with no gene match: 5. The CDR3 coding sequence is TGTGCCAGCAGAAACAGGGGGCGCGACTATGGCTACACCTTC. Protein: CASRNRGRDYGYTF.

The chain joins TRBV7-8 to TRBJ2-5; D unresolved. The CDR3 runs to 15 residues. Germline CDR1 SGHVS, CDR2 FQNEAQ. Trimming shortened V by 2 bases and J by 3 bases, and 13 bases separated the two germline ends. In DNA, the CDR3 is TGTGCCAGCAGCTTACTTGTAGTCTCAAAAGAGACCCAGTACTTC. Translation gives CASSLLVVSKETQYF.

The V gene is TRBV30, the J gene TRBJ2-1; D remains ambiguous. Germline CDR1 and CDR2: GTSNPN and SVGIG (reference sequence). Trimming took off 1 base at V and 4 bases at J, with 5 bases between the two ends. The CDR3 contains 12 residues. CDR3 DNA: TGTGCCTGGAGTGAGGGATACAATGAGCAGTTCTTC. Translated: CAWSEGYNEQFF.

This chain links TRBV4-3 with TRBJ2-2; D is perhaps TRBD1 or TRBD2 (5 bases each). The CDR3 totals 14 residues. V was clipped by 3 bases and J by 3 bases, with 8 bases between them. Germline values: CDR1 LGHNA, CDR2 YSLEER. CDR3 sequence (DNA): TGCGCCAGCAGCCAGGGGGTCTACACCGGGGAGCTGTTTTTT. Its protein is CASSQGVYTGELFF.

This clone was found a few times. V and J are TRBV27 and TRBJ2-1, with D perhaps being TRBD1 or TRBD2 (6 bases each). The germline gives CDR1 MNHEY, CDR2 SMNVEV (reference sequence). The CDR3 runs to 12 residues. V was cut by 5 bases and J by 9 bases, with 11 bases left in between. This chain's CDR3 is CASSRGASEQFF. The CDR3 coding sequence is TGTGCCAGCAGTAGGGGGGCAAGTGAGCAGTTCTTC.

This clone was observed once. The chain carries TRBV15 and TRBJ1-1, with a possible D match to TRBD1 (5 bases). The CDR3 contains 17 residues. Germline loops: CDR1 LNHNV, CDR2 YYDKDF (reference sequence). V was trimmed by 0 bases and J by 0 bases, leaving 14 bases between them. Here the CDR3 reads CATSREGVGPLNTEAFF. The CDR3 DNA is TGTGCCACCAGCAGAGAGGGGGTAGGGCCATTGAACACTGAAGCTTTCTTT.

The rearrangement links TRBV30 to TRBJ2-5; D ambiguous. Germline V lookup: CDR1 GTSNPN, CDR2 SVGIG (reference sequence). The CDR3 runs to 14 residues. V gave up 2 bases and J gave up 4 bases, with 14 bases separating them. CDR3 bases: TGTGCCTGGAGTCCCCCAGGTATCAGAGAGACCCAGTACTTC. Translated: CAWSPPGIRETQYF.

V and J are TRBV7-9 and TRBJ2-1, with a possible D match to TRBD2 (6 bases). V lost 5 bases, J lost 8 bases, and 16 bases lay in between. The length of the CDR3 is 14 residues. Germline V gene data show CDR1 as SEHNR and CDR2 as FQNEAQ (reference sequence). The CDR3 sequence: CASSRGGTGDEQFF. The CDR3 DNA follows: TGTGCCAGCAGCCGAGGAGGAACGGGGGATGAGCAGTTCTTC.

This chain connects TRBV27 to TRBJ2-2; tentative D call: TRBD2 (6 bases). This CDR3 comprises 15 residues. Germline CDR1 MNHEY, CDR2 SMNVEV (reference sequence). The V and J ends lost 5 bases and 9 bases respectively, with 19 bases between them. In DNA, the CDR3 is TGTGCCAGCAGTGCCCTGAACGGGGGAATTCGGGAGCTGTTTTTT. Amino acid sequence: CASSALNGGIRELFF.

Comments on this clone: Other nucleotide sequences in the sample specify the same CDR3. The chain employs TRBV2 and TRBJ2-7; D is uncertain. The germline V and J ends were trimmed by 5 bases and 0 bases, with 5 bases remaining between them. CDR3 length equals 12 residues. Germline CDR1 reads SNHLY; CDR2 reads FYNNEI. CDR3 in amino acids: CASSLNSYEQYF. The CDR3, as DNA: TGTGCCAGCAGTTTAAACTCCTACGAGCAGTACTTC.

This clone showed up just a few times. Relative to the germline gene, one junction end is altered; a read error may explain this. This chain connects TRBV7-7 to TRBJ2-1, with 7 bases identical to TRBD1. The CDR3 extends over 14 amino acids. Germline V gives CDR1 SSHAT, CDR2 FNYEAQ (reference sequence). CDR3 protein: CASSPGTVNTEQFF. The CDR3, as DNA: TGTGCTAGCAGCCCCGGGACAGTAAACACTGAGCAGTTCTTC.

The chain carries TRBV5-1 and TRBJ2-7; possibly TRBD2 for D (6 bases). Germline CDR1 is SGHRS and CDR2 is YFSETQ. The CDR3 runs to 15 residues. V shed 4 bases and J shed 0 bases, with 14 bases lying between them. In nucleotides, the CDR3 is TGCGCCAGCAGCGATAGAGCGGGTGACTCCTACGAGCAGTACTTC. This translates into CASSDRAGDSYEQYF.

This sequence joins TRBV6-6 and TRBJ2-5; no reliable D call. CDR1 is MNHNY and CDR2 is SVGAGI in the germline V gene (reference sequence). The V and J ends lost 0 bases and 1 base respectively, with 6 bases between them. The CDR3 is made up of 14 amino acids. The CDR3 spells CASSYSNLQETQYF. In nucleotides, the CDR3 is TGTGCCAGCAGTTACTCGAATCTCCAAGAGACCCAGTACTTC.

This sequence joins TRBV2 and TRBJ2-5; D call uncertain. Trimming shortened V by 3 bases and J by 5 bases, and 10 bases separated the two germline ends. This CDR3 region has 13 residues. The V gene's germline CDR1 is SNHLY and CDR2 FYNNEI. The CDR3 loop is CASSEAPAETQYF. In DNA form, the CDR3 reads TGTGCCAGCAGTGAGGCGCCAGCGGAGACCCAGTACTTC.

The chain employs TRBV5-1 and TRBJ2-5, with D tentatively TRBD1 or TRBD2 (5 bases each). CDR1 is SGHRS and CDR2 is YFSETQ in the germline V gene. The CDR3 spans 11 residues. Trimming shortened V by 5 bases and J by 9 bases, and 11 bases separated the two germline ends. CDR3 nucleotide sequence: TGCGCCAGCAGAGGGGAGCAGGCCCAGTACTTC. This translates into CASRGEQAQYF.

J is TRBJ2-1 and V is TRBV7-9; D possibly corresponds to TRBD2 (5 bases). V lost 4 bases and J lost 1, with 11 bases in between. This CDR3 comprises 15 residues. Per the germline V gene, CDR1 is SEHNR and CDR2 is FQNEAQ (reference sequence). CDR3 nucleotides: TGTGCCAGCAGCTCCCGGGGTACGTCCTACAATGAGCAGTTCTTC. Amino acids: CASSSRGTSYNEQFF.

The chain recombines TRBV7-2 with TRBJ1-2; possible D gene TRBD1, 6 bases. V gave up 1 base and J gave up 4 bases, with 10 bases separating them. The V gene's germline CDR1 is SGHTA and CDR2 FQGNSA. The CDR3 has 14 amino acids. CDR3 amino acids: CASSLEGVAYGYTF. CDR3 nucleotide sequence: TGTGCCAGCAGCTTAGAGGGGGTGGCCTATGGCTACACCTTC.

The chain uses TRBV7-2 and TRBJ2-3, with D unclear. Germline V gives CDR1 SGHTA, CDR2 FQGNSA. The CDR3 totals 14 residues. V was trimmed by 1 base and J by 5 bases, leaving 10 bases between them. For the CDR3, the DNA is TGTGCCAGCAGCTTAGGCCAATTCAGAGATACGCAGTATTTT. This gives the protein CASSLGQFRDTQYF.

This clone was seen only a few times. The gene calls are TRBV29-1 and TRBJ1-2; TRBD1 agrees at 7 bases. The CDR3 is made up of 11 amino acids. Germline-derived CDR1 and CDR2 are SQVTM and ANQGSEA. V shed 7 bases, J shed 3 bases, and the junction held 2 bases outside the gene matches. The CDR3 bases are TGCAGCGCGGGGACAGACTATGGCTACACCTTC. As protein: CSAGTDYGYTF.

The genes are TRBV2 and TRBJ2-3; D gene unclear. The CDR3 contains 16 residues. Germline V gene data show CDR1 as SNHLY and CDR2 as FYNNEI. V lost 2 bases and J 1 base, leaving 13 bases between the germline ends. CDR3 sequence: CASSERRRPGTDTQYF. The CDR3 DNA sequence: TGTGCCAGCAGTGAAAGACGACGACCTGGCACAGATACGCAGTATTTT.

The chain recombines TRBV18 with TRBJ1-5; D gene unclear. Germline values: CDR1 KGHSH, CDR2 LQKENI. The CDR3 contains 15 residues. Trimming pared 0 bases from V and 1 base from J, leaving 7 bases between. CDR3 region: CASSPPLGSNQPQHF. The CDR3 DNA sequence: TGTGCCAGCTCACCACCATTAGGGAGCAATCAGCCCCAGCATTTT.